One and the same sample provided the 5 T cell receptor beta chains below, sequenced in a study of blood T cells in healthy people across ages. Combining a sample-barcoded 5' primer with a J-beta primer mix, a second PCR ran for roughly 6 to 12 cycles. Using its own MiXCR run on the 5' RACE reads, TCRdb lists one record per CDR3 protein. The data contain about 1.7 million distinct CDR3 sequences, over 25% of them singletons. Specimen: blood. These receptors came from a woman in her thirties in good health.

In this sample, this clonotype turned up a few times. One junction end disagrees with the germline gene, perhaps due to a read error. This chain connects TRBV4-1 to TRBJ1-5; possibly TRBD1 for D (6 bases). The CDR3 length is 15 residues. Germline V CDR1 and CDR2: MGHRA, YSYEKL. The CDR3 DNA reads as TGCGCCAGCAGTCAAGATAGGACAGTGGGTCAGCCCCAGCATTTT. Protein sequence: CASSQDRTVGQPQHF.

V usage is TRBV11-3 and J usage is TRBJ2-2; the D gene is possibly TRBD2 (6 bases). With 8 bases removed from V and 6 bases from J, the gap between germline ends came to 16 bases. This CDR3 has 14 residues. Looked up from germline, CDR1 is SGHNT and CDR2 is YENEEA. CDR3 nucleotides: TGTGCCAGCGGCCGTGGAGGAGGGGCCGGGGAGCTGTTTTTT. Its protein is CASGRGGGAGELFF.

The rearrangement joins TRBV10-3 to TRBJ2-7; TRBD1 matches 7 bases. This CDR3 spans 16 amino acids. V lost 4 bases to trimming and J lost 0 bases; unmatched junction nucleotides: 9. Per the germline V gene, CDR1 is ENHRY and CDR2 is SYGVKD. The CDR3 nucleotides read TGTGCCATCAGTGGGCCCAACAGGGGAGACTCCTACGAGCAGTACTTC. As protein: CAISGPNRGDSYEQYF.

This clonotype was picked up many times. The genes are TRBV7-9 and TRBJ2-5; no reliable D call. Trimming shortened V by 1 base and J by 7 bases, and 4 bases separated the two germline ends. CDR3 length equals 11 residues. Germline-derived CDR1 and CDR2 are SEHNR and FQNEAQ (reference sequence). The CDR3 loop is CASSLGTTQYF. CDR3 DNA: TGTGCCAGCAGCTTAGGGACGACCCAGTACTTC.

This clonotype was recorded at least ten times. In DNA, the CDR3 is TGCGCCAGCAGTGGGACAGGGGGCTACTACGAGCAGTACTTC. Protein product: CASSGTGGYYEQYF. The chain couples TRBV10-2 to TRBJ2-7; 11 nucleotides line up with TRBD1. The CDR3 runs to 14 residues. V dropped 4 bases and J dropped 3; count of bases not matched to a gene: 2. Looked up from germline, CDR1 is WSHSY and CDR2 is SAAADI.